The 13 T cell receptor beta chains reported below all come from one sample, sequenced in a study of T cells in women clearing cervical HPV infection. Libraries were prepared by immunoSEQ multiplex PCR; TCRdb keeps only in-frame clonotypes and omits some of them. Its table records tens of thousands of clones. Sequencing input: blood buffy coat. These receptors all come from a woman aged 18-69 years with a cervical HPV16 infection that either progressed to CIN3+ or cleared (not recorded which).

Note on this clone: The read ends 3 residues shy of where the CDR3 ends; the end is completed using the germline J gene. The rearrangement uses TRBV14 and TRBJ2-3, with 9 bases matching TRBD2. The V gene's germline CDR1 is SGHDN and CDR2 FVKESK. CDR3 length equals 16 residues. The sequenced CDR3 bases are TGTGCCAGCAGCCAAGTATTTCTAGCGGGATATGAGACG. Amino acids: CASSQVFLAGYET. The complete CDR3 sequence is CASSQVFLAGYETQYF.

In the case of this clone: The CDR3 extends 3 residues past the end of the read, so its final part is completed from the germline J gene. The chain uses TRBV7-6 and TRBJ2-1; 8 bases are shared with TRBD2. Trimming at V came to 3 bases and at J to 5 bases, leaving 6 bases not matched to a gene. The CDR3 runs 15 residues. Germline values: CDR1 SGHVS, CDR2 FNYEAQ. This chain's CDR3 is CASSLWREEDNEQFF. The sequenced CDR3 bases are TGTGCCAGCAGCTTGTGGCGGGAGGAGGACAATGAG.

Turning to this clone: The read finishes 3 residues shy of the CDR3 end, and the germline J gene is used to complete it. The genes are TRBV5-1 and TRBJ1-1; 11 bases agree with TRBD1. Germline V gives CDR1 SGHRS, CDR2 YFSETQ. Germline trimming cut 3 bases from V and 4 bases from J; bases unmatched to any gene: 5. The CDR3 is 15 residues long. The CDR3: CASSSGQGASTEAFF. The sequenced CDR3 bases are TGCGCCAGCAGCTCAGGACAGGGGGCGTCCACTGAA. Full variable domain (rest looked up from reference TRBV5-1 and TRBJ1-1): KAGVTQTPRYLIKTRGQQVTLSCSPISGHRSVSWYQQTPGQGLQFLFEYFSETQRNKGNFPGRFSGRQFSNSRSEMNVSTLELGDSALYLCASSSGQGASTEAFFGQGTRLTVV.

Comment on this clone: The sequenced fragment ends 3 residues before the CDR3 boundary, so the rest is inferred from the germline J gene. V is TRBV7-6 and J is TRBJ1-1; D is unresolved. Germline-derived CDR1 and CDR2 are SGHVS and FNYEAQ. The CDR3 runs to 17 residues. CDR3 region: CASSLGTSGSHRETAFF. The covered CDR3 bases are TGTGCCAGCAGCTTAGGGACTAGCGGGTCCCATAGGGAGACA.

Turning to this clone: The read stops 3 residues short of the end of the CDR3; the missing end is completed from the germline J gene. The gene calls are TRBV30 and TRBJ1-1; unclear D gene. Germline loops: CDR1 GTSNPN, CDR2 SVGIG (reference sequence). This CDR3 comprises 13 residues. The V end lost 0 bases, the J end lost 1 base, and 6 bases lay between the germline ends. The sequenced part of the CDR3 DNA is TGTGCCTGGAGTGTACACAGGAACACTGAA. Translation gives CAWSVHRNTE. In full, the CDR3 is CAWSVHRNTEAFF.

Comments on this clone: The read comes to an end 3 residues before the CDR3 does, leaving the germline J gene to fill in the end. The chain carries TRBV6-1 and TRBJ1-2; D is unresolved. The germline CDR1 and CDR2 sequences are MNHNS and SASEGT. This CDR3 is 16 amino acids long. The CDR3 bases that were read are TGTGCCAGCAGTGAAGCCGGAGACGCCGGGTCCCGGGGC. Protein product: CASSEAGDAGSRG. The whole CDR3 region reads CASSEAGDAGSRGYTF.

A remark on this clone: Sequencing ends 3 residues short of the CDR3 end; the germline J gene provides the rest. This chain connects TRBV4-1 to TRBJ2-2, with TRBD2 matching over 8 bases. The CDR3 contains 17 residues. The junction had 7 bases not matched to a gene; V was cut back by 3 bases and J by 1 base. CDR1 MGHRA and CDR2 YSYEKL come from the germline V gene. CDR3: CASSHPIAGWNTGELFF. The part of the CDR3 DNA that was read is TGCGCCAGCAGCCATCCAATAGCGGGGTGGAACACCGGGGAG.

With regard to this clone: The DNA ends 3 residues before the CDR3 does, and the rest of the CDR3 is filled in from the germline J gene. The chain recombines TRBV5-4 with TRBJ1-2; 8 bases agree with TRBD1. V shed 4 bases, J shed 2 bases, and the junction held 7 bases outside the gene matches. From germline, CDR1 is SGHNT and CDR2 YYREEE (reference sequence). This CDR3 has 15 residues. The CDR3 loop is CASSGGTGENYGYTF. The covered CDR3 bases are TGTGCCAGCAGCGGTGGGACAGGAGAGAACTATGGC.

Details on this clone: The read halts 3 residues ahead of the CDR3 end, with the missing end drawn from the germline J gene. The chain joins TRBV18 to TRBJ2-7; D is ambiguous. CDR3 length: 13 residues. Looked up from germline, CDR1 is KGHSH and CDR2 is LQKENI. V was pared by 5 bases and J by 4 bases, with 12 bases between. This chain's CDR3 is CASSGTPSYEQYF. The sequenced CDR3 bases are TGTGCCAGCTCAGGTACCCCTAGTTACGAG.

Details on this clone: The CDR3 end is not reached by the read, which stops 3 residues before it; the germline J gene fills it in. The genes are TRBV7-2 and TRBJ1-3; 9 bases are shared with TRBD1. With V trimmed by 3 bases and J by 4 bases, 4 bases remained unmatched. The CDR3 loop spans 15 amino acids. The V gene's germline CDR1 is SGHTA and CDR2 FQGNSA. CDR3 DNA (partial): TGTGCCAGCAGCTTGGGACAGGGATCAGGAAACACC. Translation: CASSLGQGSGNT. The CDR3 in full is CASSLGQGSGNTIYF.

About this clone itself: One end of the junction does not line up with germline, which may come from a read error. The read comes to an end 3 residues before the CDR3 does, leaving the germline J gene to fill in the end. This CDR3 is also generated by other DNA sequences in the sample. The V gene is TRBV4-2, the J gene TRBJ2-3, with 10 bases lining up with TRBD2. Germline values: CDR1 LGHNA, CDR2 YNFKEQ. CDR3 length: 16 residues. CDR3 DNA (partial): TGCGCCAGCAGCCAAGATCTAGCGGGGGGCACAGATACG. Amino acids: CASSQDLAGGTDT. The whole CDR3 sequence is CASSQDLAGGTDTQYF.

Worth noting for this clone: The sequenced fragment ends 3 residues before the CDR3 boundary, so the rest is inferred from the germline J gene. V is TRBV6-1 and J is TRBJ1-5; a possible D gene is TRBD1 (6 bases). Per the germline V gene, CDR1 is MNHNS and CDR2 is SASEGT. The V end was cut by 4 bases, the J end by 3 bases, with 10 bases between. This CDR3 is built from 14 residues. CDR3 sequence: CASSGTANNQPQHF. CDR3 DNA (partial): TGTGCCAGCAGTGGGACAGCCAACAATCAGCCC.

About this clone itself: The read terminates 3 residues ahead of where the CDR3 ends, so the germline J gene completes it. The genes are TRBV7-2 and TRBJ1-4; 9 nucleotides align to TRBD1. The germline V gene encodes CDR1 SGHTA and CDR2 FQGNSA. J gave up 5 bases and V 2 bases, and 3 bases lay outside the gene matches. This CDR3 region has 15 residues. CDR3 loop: CASSLPTGGNEKLFF. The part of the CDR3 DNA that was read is TGTGCCAGCAGCTTACCGACAGGGGGGAATGAAAAA.